This T cell receptor beta chain is drawn from a study of blood T cell repertoires in COVID-19. V lost 3 bases to trimming and J lost 1 base, with 9 bases between them. The germline V gene has CDR1 MDHEN and CDR2 SYDVKM. There are 14 residues in the CDR3. Some clones are missing from TCRdb's copy, which holds only in-frame ones; the method was immunoSEQ multiplex PCR. The profile covers approximately 160,000 clones, with approximately 91% appearing a single time and roughly 0.56% taken by the ten largest. Sequencing was carried out using peripheral blood. The rearrangement links TRBV28 to TRBJ1-1, with D possibly TRBD1 on 6 matching bases. The sequence was obtained from a middle-aged man with acute or convalescent COVID-19. Written as DNA, the CDR3 is TGTGCCAGCAGTTTCGTGGGACAGAACACTGAAGCTTTCTTT. It specifies CASSFVGQNTEAFF. Combining the CDR3 with reference TRBV28 and TRBJ1-1 gives the whole variable domain DVKVTQSSRYLVKRTGEKVFLECVQDMDHENMFWYRQDPGLGLRLIYFSYDVKMKEKGDIPEGYSVSREKKERFSLILESASTNQTSMYLCASSFVGQNTEAFFGQGTRLTVV.